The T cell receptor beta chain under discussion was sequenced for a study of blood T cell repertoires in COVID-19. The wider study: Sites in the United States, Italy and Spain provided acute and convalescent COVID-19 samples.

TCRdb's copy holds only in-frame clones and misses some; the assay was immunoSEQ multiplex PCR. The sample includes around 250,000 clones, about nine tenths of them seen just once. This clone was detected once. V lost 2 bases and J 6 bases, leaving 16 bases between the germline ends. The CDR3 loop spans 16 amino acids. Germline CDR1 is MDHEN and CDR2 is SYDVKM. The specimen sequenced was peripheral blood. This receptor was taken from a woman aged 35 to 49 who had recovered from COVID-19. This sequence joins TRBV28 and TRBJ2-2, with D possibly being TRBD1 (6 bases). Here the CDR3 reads CASSLPLGHLAGELFF. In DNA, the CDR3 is TGTGCCAGCAGTTTACCCTTGGGACATTTGGCCGGGGAGCTGTTTTTT.